The sequence of this T cell receptor (beta chain) was determined in a study of PD-1 blockade in classical Hodgkin lymphoma. There was relapse after autologous stem cell transplantation in every patient, and there was variation in brentuximab vedotin exposure. Germline-derived CDR1 and CDR2 are SGHVS and FNYEAQ. The CDR3 contains 16 residues. V lost 1 base to trimming and J lost 6 bases, with 16 bases between them. This clone was picked up a small number of times. Libraries were prepared by immunoSEQ multiplex PCR; TCRdb keeps only in-frame clonotypes and omits some of them. The data show more than 10,000 clones, roughly 89% seen once.

The rearrangement links TRBV7-6 to TRBJ2-1; possible D gene TRBD1, 5 bases. The sequencing here drew on peripheral blood mononuclear cells (PBMCs), taken at baseline. This receptor was obtained from a human donor with classical Hodgkin lymphoma. The CDR3 nucleotides read TGTGCCAGCAGCTTAGTCTCGGCAGGGTTTGGCAATGAGCAGTTCTTC. Translating gives CASSLVSAGFGNEQFF.